The rows below give T cell receptor beta chains drawn from one sample of a study of blood T cell repertoires in COVID-19. Libraries were prepared by immunoSEQ multiplex PCR; TCRdb keeps only in-frame clonotypes and omits some of them. The sample contains hundreds of thousands of clones, 70% to 90% of which appear only once. Sequencing was performed on peripheral blood. These receptors were taken from a young man with COVID-19, enrolled during active disease. CDR3s include the opening cysteine and the closing phenylalanine or tryptophan. Clone size is given for some rows only: seen once, a few or many times, or a class if the clone is expanded.

clone_size	v_call	cdr3_aa
NA	TRBV7-2	CASSRTARGSPLHF
NA	TRBV19	CASAPGFSGSNPYNEQFF
NA	TRBV11-3	CASSKGQGTTSHTDTQYF
once	TRBV13	CASSHQADNSPLHF
once	TRBV6-1	CASSETGEGTEAFF
NA	TRBV12-3/TRBV12-4	CASSFEGTEAFF
NA	TRBV2	CASRGQGAGGYTF
NA	TRBV7-9	CASSLTDRTGGYTF
once	TRBV27	CASSLGQGAFTQYF
once	TRBV4-2	CASSQTGLAMGTDTQYF
few	TRBV2	CASSVSGNTIYF
NA	TRBV18	CASSYRGGEDGNQPQHF
NA	TRBV4-1	CASSRTQLETQYF
NA	TRBV11-1	CASSTRQGEAFF
NA	TRBV3-1/TRBV3-2	CASSQATGGGPQETQYF
NA	TRBV18	CASSPGRGQPQHF
NA	TRBV10-3	CAISSTSGSEQYF
NA	TRBV27	CASSPLPPDTQYF
once	TRBV7-9	CASSLAQGRFTEAFF
NA	TRBV7-3	CASSQRTGLRNGELFF
NA	TRBV3-1/TRBV3-2	CASSQEGLNSPLHF
NA	TRBV3-1/TRBV3-2	CASKTSGQGHGYTF
NA	TRBV5-1	CASSLDAANTEAFF
NA	TRBV5-1	CASSLTAGANQPQHF
once	TRBV15	CATSRDSGRKDTQYF
NA	TRBV2	CASSEISPGFNYGYTF
NA	TRBV5-1	CASSLAGARRQYF
NA	TRBV5-1	CASRYSGGEQYF
NA	TRBV6-4	CASSELSQGSGGYTF
NA	TRBV5-5	CASSFGQNEQFF
many	TRBV7-6	CASSLGLGVGGSLNEQFF
once	TRBV18	CASSPNREETQYF
NA	TRBV18	CASSPKSTSGKSGELFF
NA	TRBV19	CASSMSPGNTGELFF
once	TRBV27	CASSYRPGQLPDTQYF
NA	TRBV15	CATHNRSYNSPLHF
NA	TRBV7-7	CASSLDVGEWSTQYF
NA	TRBV19	CASSAGTGATYEQYF
few	TRBV11-2	CASSLDGGGMGNQPQHF
NA	TRBV14	CASSQVAGFSGNTIYF
few	TRBV19	CASSAGAGTEAFF
NA	TRBV2	CASSDGLAGGADTQYF
NA	TRBV19	CASTSKGAGGHEQYF
NA	TRBV18	CASSPNSGGAWNEQFF
NA	TRBV6-5	CASSRQGLTDTQYF
NA	TRBV9	CASSVGTSGSYEQFF
NA	TRBV5-1	CASSSDRGDTQYF
once	TRBV5-4	CASSSGQGTSYNSPLHF
NA	TRBV4-1	CASSQAGGISGYTF
few	TRBV6-1	CASSEEVAGGTQYF
NA	TRBV19	CASSTRAGWSNQPQHF